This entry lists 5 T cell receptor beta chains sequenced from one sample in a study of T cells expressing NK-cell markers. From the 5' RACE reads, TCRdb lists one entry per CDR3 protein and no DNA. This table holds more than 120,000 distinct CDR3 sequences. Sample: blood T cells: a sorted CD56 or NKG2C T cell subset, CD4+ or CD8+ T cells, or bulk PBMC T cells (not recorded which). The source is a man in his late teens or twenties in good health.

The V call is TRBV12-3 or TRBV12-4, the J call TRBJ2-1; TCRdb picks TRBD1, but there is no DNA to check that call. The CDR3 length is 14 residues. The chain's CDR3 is CASSAGGSYNEQFF.

Here the CDR3 reads CASSQALGSGLNEQFF. J is TRBJ2-1 and V is TRBV14; the TRBD2 assignment by TCRdb is unverifiable without DNA. The V gene's germline CDR1 is SGHDN and CDR2 FVKESK. The CDR3 has 16 amino acids.

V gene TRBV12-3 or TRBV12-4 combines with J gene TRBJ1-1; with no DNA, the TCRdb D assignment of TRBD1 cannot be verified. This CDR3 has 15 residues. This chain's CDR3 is CASRTYRVRNTEAFF.

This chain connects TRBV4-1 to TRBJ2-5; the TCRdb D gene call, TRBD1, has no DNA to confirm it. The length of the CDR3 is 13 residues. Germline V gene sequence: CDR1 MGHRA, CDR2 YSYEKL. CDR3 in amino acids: CASSQAEGETQYF.

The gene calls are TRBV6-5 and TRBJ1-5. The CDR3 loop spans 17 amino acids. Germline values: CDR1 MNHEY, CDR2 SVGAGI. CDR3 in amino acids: CASSPSKPSLSNQPQHF.